This TCR beta chain derives from a study of control samples from healthy donors and cancer patients (dated by TCRdb to 2019 to 2021). Library generation was performed with the immunoSEQ multiplex PCR assay. The immuneACCESS repertoire file appears here via TCRdb, limited to in-frame rearrangements. These files lack a portion of the clones; in checked studies, under half of the deficit traces to unresolved V genes, and the cause of the others is not known. Counted in this sample were around 250,000 clones; roughly 87% of them appeared once. Approximately 12% of the sample is in the top ten clones. Turning to this clone: Its antigen is still unknown. No base quality information exists; no much larger clone differs at one position.

The sequenced material came from PBMCs. The clonotype was recovered from a woman aged 60-75 years with lung cancer.

The CDR3 has the sequence CAISESGDTEAFF. The DNA sequence is TGTGCCATCAGTGAGTCGGGGGACACTGAAGCTTTCTTT. The chain couples TRBV10-3 to TRBJ1-1; TRBD1 could be the D gene, as 5 bases match. The CDR3 spans 13 residues, from the cysteine through the phenylalanine. Only the CDR3 part of the read is kept: 39 bases, read in frame from the first base. V loses 0 bases of germline sequence and J loses 3 bases, and the interval between the two ends is 5 bases. CDR1 ENHRY and CDR2 SYGVKD are derived from the germline V gene.